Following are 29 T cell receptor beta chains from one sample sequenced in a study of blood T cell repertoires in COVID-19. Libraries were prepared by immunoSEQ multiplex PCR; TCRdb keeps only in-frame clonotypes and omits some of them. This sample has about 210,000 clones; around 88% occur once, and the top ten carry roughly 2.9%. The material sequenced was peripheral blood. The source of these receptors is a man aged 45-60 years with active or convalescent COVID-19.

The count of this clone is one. CDR3 loop: CAWSRGRAPTYNEQFF. The CDR3 nucleotides read TGTGCCTGGAGTCGCGGGAGGGCCCCCACCTACAATGAGCAGTTCTTC. This chain joins TRBV30 and TRBJ2-1, with TRBD2 matching 9 bases. CDR3 length: 16 residues. Trimming took 2 bases from V and 2 from J; bases not matched to a gene: 7. The germline CDR1 and CDR2 sequences are GTSNPN and SVGIG (reference sequence). Full variable domain (missing parts from reference TRBV30 and TRBJ2-1): SQTIHQWPATLVQPVGSPLSLECTVEGTSNPNLYWYRQAAGRGLQLLFYSVGIGQISSEVPQNLSASRPQDRQFILSSKKLLLSDSGFYLCAWSRGRAPTYNEQFFGPGTRLTVL.

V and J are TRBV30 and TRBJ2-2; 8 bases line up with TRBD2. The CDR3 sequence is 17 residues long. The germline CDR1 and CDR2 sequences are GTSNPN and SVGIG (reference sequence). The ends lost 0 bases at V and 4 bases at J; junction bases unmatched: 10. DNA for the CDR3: TGTGCCTGGAGTGTTCCCGGGGGGGCCTCTGTCACCGGGGAGCTGTTTTTT. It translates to CAWSVPGGASVTGELFF.

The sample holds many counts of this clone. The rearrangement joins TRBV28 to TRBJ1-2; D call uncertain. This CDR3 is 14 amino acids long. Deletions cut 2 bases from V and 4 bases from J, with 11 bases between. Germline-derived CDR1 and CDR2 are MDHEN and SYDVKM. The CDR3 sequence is CASSLDLNPYGYTF. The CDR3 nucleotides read TGTGCCAGCAGTTTAGACTTGAACCCCTATGGCTACACCTTC.

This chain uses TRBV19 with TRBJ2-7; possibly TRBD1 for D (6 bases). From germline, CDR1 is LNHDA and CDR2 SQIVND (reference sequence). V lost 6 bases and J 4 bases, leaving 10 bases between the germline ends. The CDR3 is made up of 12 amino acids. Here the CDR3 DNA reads TGTGCCAGTAGCCCCCAGGGGTACGAGCAGTACTTC. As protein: CASSPQGYEQYF.

The CDR3 nucleotides read TGTGCCACCAGCAGAGATAGGGCCCAGGGGACTAATGAAAAACTGTTTTTT. Translated, it gives CATSRDRAQGTNEKLFF. This chain connects TRBV15 to TRBJ1-4, with D possibly TRBD1 on 6 matching bases. Germline-derived CDR1 and CDR2 are LNHNV and YYDKDF (reference sequence). CDR3 length equals 17 residues. Trimming took 0 bases from V and 2 from J, leaving 13 bases between them.

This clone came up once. The chain's CDR3 is CASSRTSGRERQYF. Written as DNA, the CDR3 is TGTGCCAGCAGTCGGACTAGCGGGAGGGAGAGGCAGTACTTC. The chain combines TRBV2 with TRBJ2-7; 15 bases fit TRBD2. Germline CDR1 is SNHLY and CDR2 is FYNNEI. Trimming at V came to 5 bases and at J to 9 bases, leaving 5 bases not matched to a gene. This CDR3 region has 14 residues.

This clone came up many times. CDR3 nucleotides: TGTGCCTGGAGCCCCCCCCCACGGCTAGCGGTCACCTACGAGCAGTACTTC. Translated, it gives CAWSPPPRLAVTYEQYF. The V gene is TRBV30, the J gene TRBJ2-7; 7 bases agree with TRBD2. Losses at the gene ends were 3 bases for V and 2 bases for J; bases not matched to a gene: 16. This CDR3 contains 17 residues. Looked up from germline, CDR1 is GTSNPN and CDR2 is SVGIG (reference sequence).

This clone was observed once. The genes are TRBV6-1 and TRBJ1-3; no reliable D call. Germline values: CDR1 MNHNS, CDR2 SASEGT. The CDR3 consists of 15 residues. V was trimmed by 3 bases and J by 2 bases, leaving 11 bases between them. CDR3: CASSEIGTAGNTIYF. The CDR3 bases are TGTGCCAGCAGTGAGATTGGTACGGCTGGAAACACCATATATTTT.

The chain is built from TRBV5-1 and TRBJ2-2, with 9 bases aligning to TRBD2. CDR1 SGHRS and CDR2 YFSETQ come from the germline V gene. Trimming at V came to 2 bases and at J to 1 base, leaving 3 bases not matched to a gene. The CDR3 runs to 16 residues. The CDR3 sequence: CASSLDSGGNTGELFF. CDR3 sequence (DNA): TGCGCCAGCAGCTTAGATAGCGGGGGGAACACCGGGGAGCTGTTTTTT.

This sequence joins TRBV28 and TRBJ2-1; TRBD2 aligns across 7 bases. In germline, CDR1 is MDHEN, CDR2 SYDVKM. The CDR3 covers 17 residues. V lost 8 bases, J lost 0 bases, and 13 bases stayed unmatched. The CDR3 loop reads CASPATAGVFSYNEQFF. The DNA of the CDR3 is TGTGCCAGCCCCGCTACTGCGGGAGTTTTCTCCTACAATGAGCAGTTCTTC. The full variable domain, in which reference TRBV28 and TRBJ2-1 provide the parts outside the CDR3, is DVKVTQSSRYLVKRTGEKVFLECVQDMDHENMFWYRQDPGLGLRLIYFSYDVKMKEKGDIPEGYSVSREKKERFSLILESASTNQTSMYLCASPATAGVFSYNEQFFGPGTRLTVL.

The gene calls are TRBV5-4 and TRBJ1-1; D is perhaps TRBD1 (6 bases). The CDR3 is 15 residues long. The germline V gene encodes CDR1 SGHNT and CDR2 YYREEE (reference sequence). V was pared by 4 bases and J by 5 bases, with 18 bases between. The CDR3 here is CASSRYNRAGTEAFF. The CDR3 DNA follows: TGTGCCAGCAGCAGATATAACAGGGCTGGGACTGAAGCTTTCTTT. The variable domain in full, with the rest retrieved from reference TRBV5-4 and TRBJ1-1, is ETGVTQSPTHLIKTRGQQVTLRCSSQSGHNTVSWYQQALGQGPQFIFQYYREEENGRGNFPPRFSGLQFPNYSSELNVNALELDDSALYLCASSRYNRAGTEAFFGQGTRLTVV.

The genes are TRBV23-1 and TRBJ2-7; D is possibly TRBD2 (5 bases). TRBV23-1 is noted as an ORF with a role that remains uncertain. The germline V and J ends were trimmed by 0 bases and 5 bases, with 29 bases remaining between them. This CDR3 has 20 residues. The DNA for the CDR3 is TGCGCCAGCAGTCAATCGATTTATTGCAGGAGACTAATTTTAAGGCACGAGCAGTACTTC. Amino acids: CASSQSIYCRRLILRHEQYF.

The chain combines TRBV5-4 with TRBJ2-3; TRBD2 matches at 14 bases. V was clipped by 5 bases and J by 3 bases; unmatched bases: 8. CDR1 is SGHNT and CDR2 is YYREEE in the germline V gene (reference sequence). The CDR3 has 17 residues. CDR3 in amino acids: CASSSGLAGGRTDTQYF. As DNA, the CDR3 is TGTGCCAGCAGTTCCGGACTAGCGGGGGGCCGTACAGATACGCAGTATTTT.

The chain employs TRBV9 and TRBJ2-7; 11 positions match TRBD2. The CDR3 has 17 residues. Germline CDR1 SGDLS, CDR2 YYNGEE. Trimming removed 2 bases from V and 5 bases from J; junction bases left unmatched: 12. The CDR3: CASSVSSSGRRNDEQYF. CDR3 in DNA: TGTGCCAGCAGCGTTTCGTCTAGCGGGAGGAGGAACGACGAGCAGTACTTC.

The CDR3, as DNA: TGTGCCAGCAGCTTGTATAGGGGAACCTACGAGCAGTACTTC. Its translation: CASSLYRGTYEQYF. The V and J genes are TRBV5-5 and TRBJ2-7; tentatively, D is TRBD1 (5 bases). Germline-derived CDR1 and CDR2 are SGHKS and YYEKEE (reference sequence). The V gene lost 1 base and the J gene lost 2 bases, with 10 bases spanning the gap. The CDR3 loop spans 14 amino acids.

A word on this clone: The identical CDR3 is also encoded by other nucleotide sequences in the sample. For the CDR3, the DNA is TGTGCTAGTGGTTTAGGGACAGGGAACACTGAAGCTTTCTTT. It encodes CASGLGTGNTEAFF. The chain employs TRBV12-5 and TRBJ1-1; 8 bases agree with TRBD1. CDR1 LGHNT and CDR2 FRNRAP come from the germline V gene. The CDR3 is 14 residues long. V gave up 3 bases and J gave up 1 base; unmatched junction bases: 1.

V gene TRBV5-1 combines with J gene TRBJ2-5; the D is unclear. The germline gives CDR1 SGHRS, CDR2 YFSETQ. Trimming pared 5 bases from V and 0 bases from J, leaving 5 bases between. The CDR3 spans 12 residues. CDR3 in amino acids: CASREYQETQYF. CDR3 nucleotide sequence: TGCGCCAGCAGGGAGTACCAAGAGACCCAGTACTTC.

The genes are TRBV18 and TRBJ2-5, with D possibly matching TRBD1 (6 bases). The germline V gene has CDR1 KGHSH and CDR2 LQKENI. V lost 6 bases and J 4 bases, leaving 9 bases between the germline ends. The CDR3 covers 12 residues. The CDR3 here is CASSEGGETQYF. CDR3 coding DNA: TGTGCCAGCTCGGAAGGGGGAGAGACCCAGTACTTC.

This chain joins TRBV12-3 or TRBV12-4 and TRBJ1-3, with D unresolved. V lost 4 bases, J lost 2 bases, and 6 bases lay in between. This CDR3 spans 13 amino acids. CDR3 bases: TGTGCCAGCAGTTGGGCCACTGGAAACACCATATATTTT. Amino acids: CASSWATGNTIYF.

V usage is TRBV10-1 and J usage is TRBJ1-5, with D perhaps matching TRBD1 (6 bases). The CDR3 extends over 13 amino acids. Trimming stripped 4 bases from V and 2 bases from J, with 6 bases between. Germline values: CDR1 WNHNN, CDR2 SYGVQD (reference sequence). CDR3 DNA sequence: TGCGCCAGCAGTGGACAGGGCAATCAGCCCCAGCATTTT. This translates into CASSGQGNQPQHF.

CDR3 amino acids: CARAGHSGPNYEQYF. The CDR3 region has the DNA TGTGCCAGGGCGGGGCATAGCGGACCGAATTACGAGCAGTACTTC. The rearrangement links TRBV21-1 to TRBJ2-7; the table's D call, TRBD2, has no DNA check behind it. TRBV21-1 is termed a pseudogene. The length of the CDR3 is 15 residues.

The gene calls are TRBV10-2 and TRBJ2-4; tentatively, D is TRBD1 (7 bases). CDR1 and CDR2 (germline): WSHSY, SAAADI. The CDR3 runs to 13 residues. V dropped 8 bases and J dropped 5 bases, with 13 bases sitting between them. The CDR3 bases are TGCGCCAGCTTAACAGGGGAGGAAAACATTCAGTACTTC. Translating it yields CASLTGEENIQYF.

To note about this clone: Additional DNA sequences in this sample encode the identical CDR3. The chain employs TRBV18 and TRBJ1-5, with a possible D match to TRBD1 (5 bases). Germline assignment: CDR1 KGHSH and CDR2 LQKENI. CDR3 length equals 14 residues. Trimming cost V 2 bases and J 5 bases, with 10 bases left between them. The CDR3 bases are TGTGCCAGCTCACCAGGGGGAGGCGATCAGCCCCAGCATTTT. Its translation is CASSPGGGDQPQHF.

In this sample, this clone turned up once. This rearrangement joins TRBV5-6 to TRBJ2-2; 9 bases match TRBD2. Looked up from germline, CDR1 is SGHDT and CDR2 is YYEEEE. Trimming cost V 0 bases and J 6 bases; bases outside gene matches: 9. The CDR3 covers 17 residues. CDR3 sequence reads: CASSLAGVAGASGELFF. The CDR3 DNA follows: TGTGCCAGCAGCTTGGCGGGGGTAGCGGGAGCATCCGGGGAGCTGTTTTTT.

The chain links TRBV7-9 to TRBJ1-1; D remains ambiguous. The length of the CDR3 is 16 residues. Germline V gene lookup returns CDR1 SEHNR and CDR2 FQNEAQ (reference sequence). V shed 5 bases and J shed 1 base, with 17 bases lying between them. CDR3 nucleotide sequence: TGTGCCAGCAGCCCTCGGGAGGGCAGGACGAACACTGAAGCTTTCTTT. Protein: CASSPREGRTNTEAFF. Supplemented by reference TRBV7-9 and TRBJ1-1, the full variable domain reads DTGVSQNPRHKITKRGQNVTFRCDPISEHNRLYWYRQTLGQGPEFLTYFQNEAQLEKSRLLSDRFSAERPKGSFSTLEIQRTEQGDSAMYLCASSPREGRTNTEAFFGQGTRLTVV.

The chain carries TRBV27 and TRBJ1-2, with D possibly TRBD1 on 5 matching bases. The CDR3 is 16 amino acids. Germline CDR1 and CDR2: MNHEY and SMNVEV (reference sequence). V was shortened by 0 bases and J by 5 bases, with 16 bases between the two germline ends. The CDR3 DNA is TGTGCCAGCAGTTTATCGATGGGGGGTCATTCATATGGCTACACCTTC. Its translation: CASSLSMGGHSYGYTF.

The DNA for the CDR3 is TGTGCCAGCAGCCCCACGACAGGGGCGAATGGCTACACCTTC. Translation gives CASSPTTGANGYTF. The chain joins TRBV27 to TRBJ1-2; 8 bases match TRBD1. J was trimmed by 6 bases and V by 6 bases; bases with no gene match: 9. The germline V gene has CDR1 MNHEY and CDR2 SMNVEV (reference sequence). The CDR3 is 14 residues long.

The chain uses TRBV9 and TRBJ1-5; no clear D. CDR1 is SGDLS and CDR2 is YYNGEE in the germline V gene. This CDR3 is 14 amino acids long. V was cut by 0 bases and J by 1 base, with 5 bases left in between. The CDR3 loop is CASSVGPSNQPQHF. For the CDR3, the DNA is TGTGCCAGCAGCGTAGGGCCGAGCAATCAGCCCCAGCATTTT.

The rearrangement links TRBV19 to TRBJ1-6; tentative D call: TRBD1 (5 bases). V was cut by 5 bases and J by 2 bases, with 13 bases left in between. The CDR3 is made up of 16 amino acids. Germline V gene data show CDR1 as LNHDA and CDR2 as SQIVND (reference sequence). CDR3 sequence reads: CASSLQGRAYNSPLHF. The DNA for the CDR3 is TGTGCCAGTAGTCTCCAGGGCAGGGCCTATAATTCACCCCTCCACTTT.